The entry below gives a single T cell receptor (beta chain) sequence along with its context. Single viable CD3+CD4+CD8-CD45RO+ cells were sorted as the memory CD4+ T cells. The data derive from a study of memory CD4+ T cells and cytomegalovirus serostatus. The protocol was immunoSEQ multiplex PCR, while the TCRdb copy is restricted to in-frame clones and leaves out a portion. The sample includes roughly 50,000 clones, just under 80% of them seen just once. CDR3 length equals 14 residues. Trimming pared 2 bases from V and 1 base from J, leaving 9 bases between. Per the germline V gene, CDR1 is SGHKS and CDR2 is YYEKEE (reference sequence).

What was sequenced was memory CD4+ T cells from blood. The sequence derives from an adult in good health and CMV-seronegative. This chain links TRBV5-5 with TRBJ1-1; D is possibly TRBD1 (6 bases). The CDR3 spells CASSLQGGNTEAFF. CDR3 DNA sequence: TGTGCCAGCAGCTTACAGGGAGGGAACACTGAAGCTTTCTTT. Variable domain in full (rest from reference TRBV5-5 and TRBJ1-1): DAGVTQSPTHLIKTRGQQVTLRCSPISGHKSVSWYQQVLGQGPQFIFQYYEKEERGRGNFPDRFSARQFPNYSSELNVNALLLGDSALYLCASSLQGGNTEAFFGQGTRLTVV.